This TCR beta chain was recorded in a study of shared clonotypes between healthy human individuals. Clones were sequenced by immunoSEQ multiplex PCR, and TCRdb holds only the in-frame ones, with some missing. In the table there are under 1,100,000 clones, about 75% of which are singletons. CDR3 size: 15 residues. Germline V CDR1 and CDR2: MDHEN, SYDVKM. Trimming at V came to 6 bases and at J to 3 bases, leaving 6 bases not matched to a gene. V usage is TRBV28 and J usage is TRBJ1-5, with TRBD1 matching 9 bases. This TCR came from a man in his late teens or twenties in good health. Material for sequencing was memory CD4+ T cells sorted from blood. Subset specified: CD45RA-negative fraction. CDR3 protein: CASRTTGGANQPQHF. The CDR3 bases are TGTGCCAGCAGAACTACAGGGGGCGCCAATCAGCCCCAGCATTTT. Drawing the rest from reference TRBV28 and TRBJ1-5, the complete variable domain is DVKVTQSSRYLVKRTGEKVFLECVQDMDHENMFWYRQDPGLGLRLIYFSYDVKMKEKGDIPEGYSVSREKKERFSLILESASTNQTSMYLCASRTTGGANQPQHFGDGTRLSIL.